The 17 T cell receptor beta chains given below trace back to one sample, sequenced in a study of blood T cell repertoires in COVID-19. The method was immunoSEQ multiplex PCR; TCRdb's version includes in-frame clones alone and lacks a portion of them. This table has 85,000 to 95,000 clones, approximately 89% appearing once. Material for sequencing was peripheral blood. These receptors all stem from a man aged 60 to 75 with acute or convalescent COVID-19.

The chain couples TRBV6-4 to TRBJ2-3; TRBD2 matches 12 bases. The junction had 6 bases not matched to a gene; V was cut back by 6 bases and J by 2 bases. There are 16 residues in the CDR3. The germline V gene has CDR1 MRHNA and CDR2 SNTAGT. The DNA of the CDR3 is TGTGCCAGCAGCTCCGGGACTAGCGGGCACACAGATACGCAGTATTTT. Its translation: CASSSGTSGHTDTQYF.

CDR3 coding DNA: TGCGCCAGCACGAGGGCCACAGGCACAGATACGCAGTATTTT. Amino acid sequence: CASTRATGTDTQYF. J is TRBJ2-3 and V is TRBV10-2, with D maybe TRBD2 (5 bases). CDR1 and CDR2 from the germline V gene are WSHSY and SAAADI. V gave up 7 bases and J gave up 1 base, with 12 bases separating them. CDR3 length equals 14 residues.

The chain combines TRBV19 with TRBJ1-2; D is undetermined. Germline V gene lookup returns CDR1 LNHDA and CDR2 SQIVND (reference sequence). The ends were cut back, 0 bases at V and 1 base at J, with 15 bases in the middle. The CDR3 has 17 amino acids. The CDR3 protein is CASSIDSPNRVNYGYTF. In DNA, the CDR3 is TGTGCCAGTAGTATAGATTCTCCCAACAGAGTTAACTATGGCTACACCTTC. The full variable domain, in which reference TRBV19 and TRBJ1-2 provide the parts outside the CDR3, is DGGITQSPKYLFRKEGQNVTLSCEQNLNHDAMYWYRQDPGQGLRLIYYSQIVNDFQKGDIAEGYSVSREKKESFPLTVTSAQKNPTAFYLCASSIDSPNRVNYGYTFGSGTRLTVV.

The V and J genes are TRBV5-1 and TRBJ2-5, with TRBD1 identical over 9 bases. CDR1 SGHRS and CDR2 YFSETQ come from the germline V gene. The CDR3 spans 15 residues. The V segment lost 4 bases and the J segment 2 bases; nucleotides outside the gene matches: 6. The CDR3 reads CASSPGTGRQETQYF. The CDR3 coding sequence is TGCGCCAGCAGCCCGGGGACAGGGCGGCAAGAGACCCAGTACTTC.

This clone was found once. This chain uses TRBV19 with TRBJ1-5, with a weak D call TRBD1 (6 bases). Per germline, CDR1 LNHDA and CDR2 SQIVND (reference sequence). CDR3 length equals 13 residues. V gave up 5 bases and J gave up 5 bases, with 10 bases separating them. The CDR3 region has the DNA TGTGCCAGTAGTTCACAGGGTGATCAGCCCCAGCATTTT. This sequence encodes CASSSQGDQPQHF.

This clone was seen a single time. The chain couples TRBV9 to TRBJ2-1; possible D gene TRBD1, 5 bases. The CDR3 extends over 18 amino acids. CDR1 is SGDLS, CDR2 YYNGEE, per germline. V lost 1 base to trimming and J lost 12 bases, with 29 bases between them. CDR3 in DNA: TGTGCCAGCAGCGTACGAGATGTCGGCATCGGTCAGGGTGGCAGGCAGTTCTTC. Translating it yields CASSVRDVGIGQGGRQFF.

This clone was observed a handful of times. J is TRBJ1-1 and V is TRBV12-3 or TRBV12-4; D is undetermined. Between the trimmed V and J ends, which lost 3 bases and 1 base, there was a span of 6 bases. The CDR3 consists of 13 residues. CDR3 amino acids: CASSLAGNTEAFF. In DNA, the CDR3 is TGTGCCAGCAGTTTGGCAGGGAACACTGAAGCTTTCTTT.

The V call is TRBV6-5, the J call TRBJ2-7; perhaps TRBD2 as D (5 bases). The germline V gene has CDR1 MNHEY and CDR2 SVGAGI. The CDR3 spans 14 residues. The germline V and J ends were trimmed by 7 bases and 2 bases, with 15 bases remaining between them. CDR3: CASNVRGRAYEQYF. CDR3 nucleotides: TGTGCCAGCAACGTCCGGGGAAGGGCCTACGAGCAGTACTTC.

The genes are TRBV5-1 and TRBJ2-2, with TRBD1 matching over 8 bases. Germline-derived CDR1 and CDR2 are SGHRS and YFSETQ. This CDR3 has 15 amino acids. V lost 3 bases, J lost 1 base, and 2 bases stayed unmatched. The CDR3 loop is CASSSGQGNTGELFF. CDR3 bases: TGCGCCAGCAGCTCCGGACAGGGGAACACCGGGGAGCTGTTTTTT.

The CDR3, as DNA: TGTGCCAGCAGCAACCGGGACAGGGTCAGGGAAAAACTGTTTTTT. Protein: CASSNRDRVREKLFF. This chain uses TRBV5-4 with TRBJ1-4; 9 positions match TRBD1. The J segment lost 8 bases and the V segment lost 4 bases, leaving 9 bases of the junction unmatched. Germline V CDR1 and CDR2: SGHNT, YYREEE (reference sequence). The CDR3 extends over 15 amino acids.

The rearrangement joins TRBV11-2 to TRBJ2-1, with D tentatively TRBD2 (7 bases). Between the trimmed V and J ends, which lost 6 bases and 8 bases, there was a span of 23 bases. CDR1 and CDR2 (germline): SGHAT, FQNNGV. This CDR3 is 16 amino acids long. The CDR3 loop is CASRRWGGAFVDEQFF. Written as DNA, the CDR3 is TGTGCCAGCAGGCGATGGGGGGGCGCATTCGTCGATGAGCAGTTCTTC.

CDR3 region: CASSLYGVGEQFF. The CDR3 bases are TGTGCCAGCAGTCTCTACGGGGTCGGGGAGCAGTTCTTC. The rearrangement links TRBV12-3 or TRBV12-4 to TRBJ2-1, with D tentatively TRBD2 (5 bases). Deletions cut 5 bases from V and 10 bases from J, with 15 bases between. The length of the CDR3 is 13 residues.

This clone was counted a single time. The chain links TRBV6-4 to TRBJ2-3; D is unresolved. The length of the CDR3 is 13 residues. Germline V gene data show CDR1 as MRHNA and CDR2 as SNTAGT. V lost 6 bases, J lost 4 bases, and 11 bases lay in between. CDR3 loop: CASRASLPDTQYF. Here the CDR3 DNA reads TGTGCCAGCAGGGCTTCGCTGCCAGATACGCAGTATTTT.

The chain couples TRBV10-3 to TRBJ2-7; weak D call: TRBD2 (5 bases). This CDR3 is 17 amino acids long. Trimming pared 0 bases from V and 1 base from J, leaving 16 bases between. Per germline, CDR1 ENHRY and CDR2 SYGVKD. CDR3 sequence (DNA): TGTGCCATCAGTGAGTCAGCCCAGGAGGTCGTTTCCTACGAGCAGTACTTC. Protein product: CAISESAQEVVSYEQYF.

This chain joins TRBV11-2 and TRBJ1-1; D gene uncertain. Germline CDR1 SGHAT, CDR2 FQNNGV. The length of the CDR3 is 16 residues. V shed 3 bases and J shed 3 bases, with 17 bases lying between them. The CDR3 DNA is TGTGCCAGCAGCTTTCGAGCACAGATGGGTGACACTGAAGCTTTCTTT. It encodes CASSFRAQMGDTEAFF.

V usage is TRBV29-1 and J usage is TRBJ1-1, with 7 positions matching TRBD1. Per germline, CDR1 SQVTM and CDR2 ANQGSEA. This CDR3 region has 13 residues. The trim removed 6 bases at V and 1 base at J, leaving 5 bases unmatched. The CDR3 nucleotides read TGCAGCGTGGCTGACAGGGCGAACACTGAAGCTTTCTTT. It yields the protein CSVADRANTEAFF.

The CDR3 region has the DNA TGTGCCTGGAGTCCGGGATCCAACTATGGCTACACCTTC. Amino acid sequence: CAWSPGSNYGYTF. The chain couples TRBV30 to TRBJ1-2; the D is unclear. The germline V and J ends were trimmed by 2 bases and 2 bases, with 9 bases remaining between them. The CDR3 totals 13 residues. In germline, CDR1 is GTSNPN, CDR2 SVGIG (reference sequence).